Presented here are 10 T cell receptor beta chains from one specimen sequenced in a study of OX40 agonist ivuxolimab in advanced cancers. The method was immunoSEQ multiplex PCR; TCRdb's version includes in-frame clones alone and lacks a portion of them. The sample lists tens of thousands of clones; roughly 94% were seen once. The sample in question was CD4+ or CD8+ T cells sorted from blood, obtained in a trial of the OX40 agonist ivuxolimab. Source of these receptors: an adult with an advanced solid tumor such as melanoma, head and neck, liver or kidney cancer.

This rearrangement joins TRBV7-2 to TRBJ2-1; weak D call: TRBD1 (6 bases). Trimming cost V 5 bases and J 3 bases, with 14 bases left between them. CDR1 and CDR2 (germline): SGHTA, FQGNSA. The CDR3 loop spans 15 amino acids. The chain's CDR3 is CASSPTGTNYNEQFF. The DNA of the CDR3 is TGTGCCAGCAGCCCGACCGGGACAAACTACAATGAGCAGTTCTTC.

The chain is built from TRBV13 and TRBJ1-1; 7 bases are shared with TRBD1. This CDR3 region has 15 residues. Germline values: CDR1 PRHDT, CDR2 FYEKMQ (reference sequence). V dropped 0 bases and J dropped 0; count of bases not matched to a gene: 1. Written as DNA, the CDR3 is TGTGCCAGCAGCTTAGGGGGACAGATGAACACTGAAGCTTTCTTT. Its protein product is CASSLGGQMNTEAFF. The whole variable domain, remainder taken from reference TRBV13 and TRBJ1-1, is AAGVIQSPRHLIKEKRETATLKCYPIPRHDTVYWYQQGPGQDPQFLISFYEKMQSDKGSIPDRFSAQQFSDYHSELNMSSLELGDSALYFCASSLGGQMNTEAFFGQGTRLTVV.

The rearrangement uses TRBV7-9 and TRBJ2-7; D unresolved. Trimming left V 5 bases short and J 0 bases short, with 8 bases between. Looked up from germline, CDR1 is SEHNR and CDR2 is FQNEAQ (reference sequence). The CDR3 is 13 amino acids. The DNA for the CDR3 is TGTGCCAGCAGCCCAGGTATCTCCTACGAGCAGTACTTC. Its translation is CASSPGISYEQYF. Combining the CDR3 with reference TRBV7-9 and TRBJ2-7 gives the whole variable domain DTGVSQNPRHKITKRGQNVTFRCDPISEHNRLYWYRQTLGQGPEFLTYFQNEAQLEKSRLLSDRFSAERPKGSFSTLEIQRTEQGDSAMYLCASSPGISYEQYFGPGTRLTVT.

The count of this clone is one. V is TRBV7-3 and J is TRBJ1-1; D is possibly TRBD1 (5 bases). Germline CDR1 SGHTA, CDR2 FQGTGA. V was shortened by 5 bases and J by 5 bases, with 12 bases between the two germline ends. The CDR3 totals 13 residues. For the CDR3, the DNA is TGTGCCAGCAGCCCCGGGGGGGAAACTGAAGCTTTCTTT. It codes for CASSPGGETEAFF.

The genes are TRBV13 and TRBJ2-3; the D is unclear. The CDR3 spans 18 residues. The germline V and J ends were trimmed by 4 bases and 0 bases, with 20 bases remaining between them. Germline V gene data show CDR1 as PRHDT and CDR2 as FYEKMQ (reference sequence). CDR3 DNA sequence: TGTGCCAGCAGCTCCCGTGGGGTTTTAACGGATAGCACAGATACGCAGTATTTT. It codes for CASSSRGVLTDSTDTQYF.

The V gene is TRBV6-1, the J gene TRBJ2-7; TRBD2 matches at 11 bases. The CDR3 runs to 14 residues. The germline gives CDR1 MNHNS, CDR2 SASEGT. V gave up 4 bases and J gave up 3 bases; unmatched junction bases: 2. CDR3 nucleotide sequence: TGTGCCAGCAGTGCTAGCGGGGGGTTCTACGAGCAGTACTTC. Protein sequence: CASSASGGFYEQYF.

The chain couples TRBV29-1 to TRBJ2-4; perhaps TRBD1 as D (5 bases). CDR3 length: 14 amino acids. The germline CDR1 and CDR2 sequences are SQVTM and ANQGSEA. Trimming pared 4 bases from V and 7 bases from J, leaving 17 bases between. The CDR3 nucleotides are TGCAGCGTTGCCCAAGGGCAGGGTGGGAACATTCAGTACTTC. This gives the protein CSVAQGQGGNIQYF.

The J gene is TRBJ2-1, the V gene TRBV9, with 7 bases that match TRBD2. Germline V gene sequence: CDR1 SGDLS, CDR2 YYNGEE. J lost 3 bases, V lost 0 bases, and 3 bases had no gene match. The CDR3 covers 15 residues. CDR3 protein: CASSVGRELYNEQFF. The CDR3 DNA is TGTGCCAGCAGCGTAGGGCGGGAGCTCTACAATGAGCAGTTCTTC.

The chain couples TRBV11-3 to TRBJ2-3, with TRBD1 matching over 7 bases. CDR3 length equals 13 residues. V was clipped by 8 bases and J by 0 bases; unmatched bases: 2. Germline CDR1 and CDR2: SGHNT and YENEEA. CDR3 loop: CASSGGSTDTQYF. CDR3 DNA sequence: TGTGCCAGCTCAGGGGGAAGCACAGATACGCAGTATTTT.

This chain links TRBV27 with TRBJ2-2; no definite D call. Germline V gives CDR1 MNHEY, CDR2 SMNVEV (reference sequence). The V gene lost 2 bases and the J gene lost 4 bases, with 2 bases spanning the gap. This CDR3 has 12 amino acids. CDR3 protein: CASSLATGELFF. CDR3 sequence (DNA): TGTGCCAGCAGTTTAGCCACCGGGGAGCTGTTTTTT.